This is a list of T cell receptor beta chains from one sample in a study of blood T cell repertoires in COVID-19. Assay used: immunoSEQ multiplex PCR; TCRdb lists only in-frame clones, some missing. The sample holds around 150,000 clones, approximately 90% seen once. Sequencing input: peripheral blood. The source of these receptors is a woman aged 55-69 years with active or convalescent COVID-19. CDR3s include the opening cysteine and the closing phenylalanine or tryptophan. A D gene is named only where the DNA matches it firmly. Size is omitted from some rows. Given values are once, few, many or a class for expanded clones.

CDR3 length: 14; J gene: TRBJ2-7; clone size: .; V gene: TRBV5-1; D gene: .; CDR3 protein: CASSLTGTTYEQYF; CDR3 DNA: TGCGCCAGCAGCTTAACAGGGACCACCTACGAGCAGTACTTC
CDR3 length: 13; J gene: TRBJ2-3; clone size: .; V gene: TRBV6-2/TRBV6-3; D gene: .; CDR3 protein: CASSGANTDTQYF; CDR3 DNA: TGTGCCAGCAGTGGGGCCAACACAGATACGCAGTATTTT
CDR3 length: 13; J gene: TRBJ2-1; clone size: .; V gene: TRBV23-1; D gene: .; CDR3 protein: CASTTFPRSEQFF; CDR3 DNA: TGCGCCAGCACGACCTTCCCGAGGAGTGAGCAGTTCTTC
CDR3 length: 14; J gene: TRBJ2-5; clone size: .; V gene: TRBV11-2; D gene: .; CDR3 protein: CASSPRRGEETQYF; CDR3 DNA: TGTGCCAGCTCCCCTCGTCGGGGTGAGGAGACCCAGTACTTC
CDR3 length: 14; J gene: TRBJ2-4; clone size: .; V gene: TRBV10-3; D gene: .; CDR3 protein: CAISEAGRGNIQYF; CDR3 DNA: TGTGCCATCAGTGAGGCCGGCAGGGGAAACATTCAGTACTTC
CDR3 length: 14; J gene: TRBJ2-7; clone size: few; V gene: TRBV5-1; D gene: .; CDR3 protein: CASSLNRASYEQYF; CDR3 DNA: TGCGCCAGCAGCTTGAACAGGGCCTCCTACGAGCAGTACTTC
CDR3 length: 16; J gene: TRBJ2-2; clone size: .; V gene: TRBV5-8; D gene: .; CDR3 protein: CASSLGQGTNTGELFF; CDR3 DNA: TGTGCCAGCAGCTTGGGGCAGGGGACGAACACCGGGGAGCTGTTTTTT
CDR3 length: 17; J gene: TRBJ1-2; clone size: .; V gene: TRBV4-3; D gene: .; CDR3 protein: CASSQVGSIGASDGYTF; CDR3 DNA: TGCGCCAGCAGCCAAGTGGGCTCGATAGGGGCTTCGGATGGCTACACCTTC
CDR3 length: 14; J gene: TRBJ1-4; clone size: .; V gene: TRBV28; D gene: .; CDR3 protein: CASSSGTIIEKLFF; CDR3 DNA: TGTGCCAGCTCCTCGGGGACAATAATTGAAAAACTGTTTTTT
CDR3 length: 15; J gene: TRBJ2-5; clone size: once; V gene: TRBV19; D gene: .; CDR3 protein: CASRIGGPNQETQYF; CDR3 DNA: TGTGCCAGTAGGATCGGGGGGCCAAACCAAGAGACCCAGTACTTC
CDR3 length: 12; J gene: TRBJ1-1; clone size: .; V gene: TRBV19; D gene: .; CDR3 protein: CASRTGNTEAFF; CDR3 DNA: TGTGCCAGTAGGACAGGGAACACTGAAGCTTTCTTT
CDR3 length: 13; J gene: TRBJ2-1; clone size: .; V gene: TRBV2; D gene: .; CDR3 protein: CASSEDLNNEQFF; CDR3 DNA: TGTGCCAGCAGTGAAGACTTAAACAATGAGCAGTTCTTC
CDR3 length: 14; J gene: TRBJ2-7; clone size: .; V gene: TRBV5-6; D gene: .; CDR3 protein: CASSPRQSTYEQYF; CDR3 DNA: TGTGCCAGCAGCCCCCGACAGAGCACCTACGAGCAGTACTTC
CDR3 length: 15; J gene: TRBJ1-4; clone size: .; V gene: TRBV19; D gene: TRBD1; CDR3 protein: CASSSLGQGFEKLFF; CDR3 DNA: TGTGCCAGTAGCTCCCTCGGACAGGGATTTGAAAAACTGTTTTTT
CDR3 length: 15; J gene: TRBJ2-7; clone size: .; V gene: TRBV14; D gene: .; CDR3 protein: CASSPRGPSPYEQYF; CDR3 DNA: TGTGCCAGCAGCCCCAGGGGTCCCAGCCCCTACGAGCAGTACTTC
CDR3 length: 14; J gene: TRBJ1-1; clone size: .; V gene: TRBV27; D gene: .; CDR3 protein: CASSLGGPPTEAFF; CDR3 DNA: TGTGCCAGCAGCCTAGGAGGGCCCCCCACTGAAGCTTTCTTT
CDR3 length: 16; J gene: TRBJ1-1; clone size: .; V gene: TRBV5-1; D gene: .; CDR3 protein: CASSLGRANRDTEAFF; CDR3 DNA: TGCGCCAGCAGCCTGGGACGAGCCAACCGGGACACTGAAGCTTTCTTT
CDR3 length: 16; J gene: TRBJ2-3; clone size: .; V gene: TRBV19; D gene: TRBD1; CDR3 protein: CATGTGGSSSTDTQYF; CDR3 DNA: TGTGCCACGGGGACAGGGGGCTCCTCTAGCACAGATACGCAGTATTTT
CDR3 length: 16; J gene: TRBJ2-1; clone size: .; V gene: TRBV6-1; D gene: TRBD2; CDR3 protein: CASSEYVRGAYNEQFF; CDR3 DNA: TGTGCCAGCAGTGAATACGTGCGGGGGGCCTACAATGAGCAGTTCTTC
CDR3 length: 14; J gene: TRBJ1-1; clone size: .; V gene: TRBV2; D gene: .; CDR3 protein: CASSVLTGNTEAFF; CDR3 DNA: TGTGCCAGCAGTGTACTAACAGGGAACACTGAAGCTTTCTTT
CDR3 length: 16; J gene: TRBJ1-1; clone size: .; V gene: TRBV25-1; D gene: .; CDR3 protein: CASSEKGATDLTEAFF; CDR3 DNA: TGTGCCAGCAGTGAGAAAGGGGCGACTGATTTAACTGAAGCTTTCTTT
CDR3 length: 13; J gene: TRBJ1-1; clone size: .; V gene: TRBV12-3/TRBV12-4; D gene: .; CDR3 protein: CASCGFENSEAFF; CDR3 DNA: TGTGCCAGCTGTGGTTTTGAGAACTCTGAAGCTTTCTTT
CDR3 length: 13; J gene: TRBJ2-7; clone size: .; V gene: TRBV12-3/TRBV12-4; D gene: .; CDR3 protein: CASSLGGAGEQYF; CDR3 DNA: TGTGCCAGCAGCCTAGGGGGGGCGGGCGAGCAGTACTTC
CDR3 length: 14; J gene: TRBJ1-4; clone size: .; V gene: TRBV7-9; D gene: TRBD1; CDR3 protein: CASSQGQGAEKLFF; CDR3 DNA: TGTGCCAGCAGCCAGGGACAGGGGGCGGAAAAACTGTTTTTT
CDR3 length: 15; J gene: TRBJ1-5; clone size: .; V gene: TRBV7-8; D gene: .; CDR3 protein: CASSLAPGVNQPQHF; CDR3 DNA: TGTGCCAGCAGCTTAGCCCCAGGGGTCAATCAGCCCCAGCATTTT
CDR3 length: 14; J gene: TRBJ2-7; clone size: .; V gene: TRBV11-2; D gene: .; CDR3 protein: CASSLDLGRSEQYF; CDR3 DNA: TGTGCCAGCAGCTTAGATTTGGGCAGGTCGGAGCAGTACTTC
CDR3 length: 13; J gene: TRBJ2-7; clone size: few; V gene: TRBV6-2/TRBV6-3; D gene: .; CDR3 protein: CASSYDSSYEQYF; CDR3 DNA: TGTGCCAGCAGTTACGACAGCTCCTACGAGCAGTACTTC
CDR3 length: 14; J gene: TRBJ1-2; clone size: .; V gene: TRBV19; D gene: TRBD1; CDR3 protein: CASHPGQGVNGYTF; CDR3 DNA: TGTGCCAGCCACCCGGGACAGGGGGTGAATGGCTACACCTTC
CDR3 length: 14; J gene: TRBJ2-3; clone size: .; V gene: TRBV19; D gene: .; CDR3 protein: CASSIATSTDTQYF; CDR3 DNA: TGTGCCAGTAGTATAGCGACTAGCACAGATACGCAGTATTTT
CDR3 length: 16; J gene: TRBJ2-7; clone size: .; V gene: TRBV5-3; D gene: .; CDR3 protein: CARSSPGQGQSYEQYF; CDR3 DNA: TGTGCCAGAAGCAGCCCAGGGCAAGGACAGAGCTACGAGCAGTACTTC
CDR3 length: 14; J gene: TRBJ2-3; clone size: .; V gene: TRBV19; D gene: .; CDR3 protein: CASSLLPGVRAQYF; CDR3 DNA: TGTGCCAGTAGTCTCCTACCAGGGGTCCGAGCGCAGTATTTT
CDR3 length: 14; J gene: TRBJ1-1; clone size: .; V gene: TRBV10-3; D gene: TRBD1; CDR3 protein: CAISEGTGLTEAFF; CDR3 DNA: TGTGCCATCAGTGAGGGGACAGGGCTCACTGAAGCTTTCTTT
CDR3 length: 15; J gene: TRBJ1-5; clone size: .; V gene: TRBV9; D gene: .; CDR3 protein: CASSVGAGAGQPQHF; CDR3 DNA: TGTGCCAGCAGCGTAGGGGCAGGGGCAGGGCAGCCCCAGCATTTT
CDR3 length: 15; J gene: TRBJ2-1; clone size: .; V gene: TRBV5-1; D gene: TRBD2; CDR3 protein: CASSLESGGDNEQFF; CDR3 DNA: TGCGCCAGCAGCTTGGAAAGCGGGGGGGACAATGAGCAGTTCTTC
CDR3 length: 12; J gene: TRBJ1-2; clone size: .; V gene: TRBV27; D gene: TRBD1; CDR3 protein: CASGQGNYGYTF; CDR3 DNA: TGTGCCAGCGGACAGGGAAACTATGGCTACACCTTC
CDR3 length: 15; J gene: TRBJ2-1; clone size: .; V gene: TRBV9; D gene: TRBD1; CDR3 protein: CASTTGGGRNNEQFF; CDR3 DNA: TGTGCCAGCACGACAGGGGGGGGCCGTAACAATGAGCAGTTCTTC
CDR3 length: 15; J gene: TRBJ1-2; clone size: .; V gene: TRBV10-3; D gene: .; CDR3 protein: CAISGGAGAYRSYTF; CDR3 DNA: TGTGCCATCAGTGGAGGAGCAGGGGCCTATCGGAGCTACACCTTC
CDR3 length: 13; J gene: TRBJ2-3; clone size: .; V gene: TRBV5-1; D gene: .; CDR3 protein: CASRTATTDTQYF; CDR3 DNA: TGCGCCAGTCGGACAGCAACCACAGATACGCAGTATTTT
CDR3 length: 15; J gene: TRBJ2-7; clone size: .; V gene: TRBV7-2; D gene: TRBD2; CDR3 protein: CASSSSGGGRYEQYF; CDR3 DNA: TGTGCCAGCAGCTCCAGCGGGGGGGGCCGCTACGAGCAGTACTTC
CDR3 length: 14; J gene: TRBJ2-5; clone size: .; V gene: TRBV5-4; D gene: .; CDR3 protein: CASSLHGVGETQYF; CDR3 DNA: TGTGCCAGCAGCTTGCACGGGGTCGGAGAGACCCAGTACTTC
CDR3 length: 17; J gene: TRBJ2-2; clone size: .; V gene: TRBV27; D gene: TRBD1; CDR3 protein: CASSLTRTGPFPGELFF; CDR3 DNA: TGTGCCAGCAGTTTAACCCGGACAGGGCCTTTCCCCGGGGAGCTGTTTTTT
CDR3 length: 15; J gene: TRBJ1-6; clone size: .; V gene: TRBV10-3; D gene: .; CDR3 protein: CAISESIGRNSPLHF; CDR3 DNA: TGTGCCATCAGTGAGTCGATCGGTAGAAATTCACCCCTCCACTTT
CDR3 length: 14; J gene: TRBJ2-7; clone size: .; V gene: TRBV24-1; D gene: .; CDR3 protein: CATTQGGQSYEQYF; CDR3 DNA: TGTGCCACCACCCAGGGGGGACAGTCCTACGAGCAGTACTTC
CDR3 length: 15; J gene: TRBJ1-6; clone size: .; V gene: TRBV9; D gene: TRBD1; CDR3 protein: CASSPIQGGAAPLHF; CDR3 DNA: TGTGCCAGCAGTCCAATTCAGGGGGGCGCGGCACCCCTCCACTTT
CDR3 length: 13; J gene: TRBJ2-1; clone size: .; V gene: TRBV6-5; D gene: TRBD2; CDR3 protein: CASTTGGGNEQFF; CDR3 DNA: TGTGCCAGCACCACCGGGGGGGGCAATGAGCAGTTCTTC
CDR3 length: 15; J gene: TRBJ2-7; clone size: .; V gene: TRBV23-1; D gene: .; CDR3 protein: CASSRAGLSSYEQYF; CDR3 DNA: TGCGCCAGCAGTCGCGCGGGGCTCAGCTCCTACGAGCAGTACTTC
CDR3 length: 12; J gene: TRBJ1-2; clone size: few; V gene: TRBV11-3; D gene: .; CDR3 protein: CASSQSGSGYTF; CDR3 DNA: TGTGCCAGCAGCCAATCAGGGTCTGGCTACACCTTC
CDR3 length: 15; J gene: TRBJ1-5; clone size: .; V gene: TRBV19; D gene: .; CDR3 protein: CASSTGQTPGQPQHF; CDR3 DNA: TGTGCCAGTAGTACCGGACAGACCCCGGGGCAGCCCCAGCATTTT
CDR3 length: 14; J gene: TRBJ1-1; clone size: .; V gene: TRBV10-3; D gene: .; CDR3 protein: CAISDGQGNTEAFF; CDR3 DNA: TGTGCCATCAGTGATGGGCAGGGGAACACTGAAGCTTTCTTT
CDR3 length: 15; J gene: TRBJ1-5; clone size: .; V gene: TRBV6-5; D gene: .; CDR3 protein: CASTINRDGNQPQHF; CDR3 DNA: TGTGCCAGCACTATAAACAGGGATGGGAATCAGCCCCAGCATTTT
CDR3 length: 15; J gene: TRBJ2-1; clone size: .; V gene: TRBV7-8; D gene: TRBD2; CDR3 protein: CASSYKAGGLWEQFF; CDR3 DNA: TGTGCCAGCAGCTACAAAGCGGGGGGGCTATGGGAGCAGTTCTTC
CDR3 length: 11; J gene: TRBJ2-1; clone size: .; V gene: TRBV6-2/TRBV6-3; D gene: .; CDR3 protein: CASSQGGEQFF; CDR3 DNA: TGTGCCAGCAGTCAGGGGGGTGAGCAGTTCTTC
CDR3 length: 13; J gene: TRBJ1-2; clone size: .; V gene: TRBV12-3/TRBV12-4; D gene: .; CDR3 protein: CASSLDTKYGYTF; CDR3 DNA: TGTGCCAGCAGTTTAGACACGAAATATGGCTACACCTTC
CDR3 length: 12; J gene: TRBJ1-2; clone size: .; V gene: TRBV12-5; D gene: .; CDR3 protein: CASGGQGAPSSF; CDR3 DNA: TGTGCTAGTGGAGGTCAAGGGGCCCCAAGCTCCTTC
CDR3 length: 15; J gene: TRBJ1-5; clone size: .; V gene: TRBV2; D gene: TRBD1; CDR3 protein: CASSRQGGSNQPQHF; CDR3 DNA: TGTGCCAGCAGTCGACAGGGCGGTAGCAATCAGCCCCAGCATTTT